The entry below gives a single TCR beta chain sequence along with its context. The data are from a study of T cell responses to AZD1222 COVID-19 vaccine. Assay used: immunoSEQ multiplex PCR; TCRdb lists only in-frame clones, some missing. Among more than 85,000 clones listed, about 88% were seen once. This CDR3 contains 16 residues. CDR1 and CDR2 (germline): SGHTA, FQGNSA. With 5 bases clipped from V and 0 bases from J, the junction kept 9 bases outside the gene matches. J is TRBJ2-7 and V is TRBV7-2, with 8 bases lining up with TRBD2. The TCR comes from an adult who received the AZD1222 COVID-19 vaccine. The sequencing here drew on peripheral blood, taken 28 days after the second AZD1222 dose. CDR3 in DNA: TGTGCCAGCAGCCTCAGCGGGAGCGTCACCTCCTACGAGCAGTACTTC. Translating gives CASSLSGSVTSYEQYF.